This entry features one TCR beta chain sequence. Its matching antigen is unknown. These data come from a study of PD-1 blockade in classical Hodgkin lymphoma. Study summary: Nivolumab was administered to patients intravenously at 3 mg/kg every 2 weeks.

This table comes from immunoSEQ multiplex PCR, and its TCRdb copy is limited to in-frame clones, with some not included. The repertoire has more than 20,000 clones, 80% to 90% of them found once; the top ten carry around 2.7%. Study-wide results and limits: Reports indicated that newly diagnosed patients had lower baseline TCR diversity than healthy donors did. With CD4+ cells, TCR diversity rose significantly by C4D1, but not with CD8+ cells.

Every patient relapsed after autologous stem cell transplantation, and brentuximab vedotin exposure varied. Looked up from germline, CDR1 is MNHNS and CDR2 is SASEGT. The V gene lost 3 bases and the J gene lost 4 bases, with 7 bases spanning the gap. This CDR3 is built from 12 residues. This chain uses TRBV6-1 with TRBJ2-7; D unclear. Sequenced material: peripheral blood mononuclear cells (PBMCs), taken at baseline. This sequence originates from a human donor with classical Hodgkin lymphoma. CDR3 nucleotides: TGTGCCAGCAGTGAGGACCGGTACGAGCAGTACTTC. Its translation: CASSEDRYEQYF.